This T cell receptor (beta chain) is from a study of cytomegalovirus exposure and HLA in healthy donors. V shed 7 bases and J shed 7 bases, with 16 bases lying between them. The CDR3 contains 14 residues. From germline, CDR1 is MNHEY and CDR2 SMNVEV (reference sequence). The sample holds a few counts of this clone. The PCR made use of 60 Vbeta and 13 Jbeta primers. The assay was immunoSEQ multiplex PCR, and TCRdb's table has in-frame clones only and misses some. Among roughly 200,000 clones, 82% were seen once, and the ten largest hold around 2.7%. Sequenced input: PBMCs. The receptor's source is a woman in her thirties or forties in good health and CMV-seronegative. The chain employs TRBV27 and TRBJ1-4, with D hard to call. The CDR3 loop reads CASTSFGIGEKLFF. In DNA, the CDR3 is TGTGCCAGCACCAGCTTCGGGATAGGTGAAAAACTGTTTTTT.